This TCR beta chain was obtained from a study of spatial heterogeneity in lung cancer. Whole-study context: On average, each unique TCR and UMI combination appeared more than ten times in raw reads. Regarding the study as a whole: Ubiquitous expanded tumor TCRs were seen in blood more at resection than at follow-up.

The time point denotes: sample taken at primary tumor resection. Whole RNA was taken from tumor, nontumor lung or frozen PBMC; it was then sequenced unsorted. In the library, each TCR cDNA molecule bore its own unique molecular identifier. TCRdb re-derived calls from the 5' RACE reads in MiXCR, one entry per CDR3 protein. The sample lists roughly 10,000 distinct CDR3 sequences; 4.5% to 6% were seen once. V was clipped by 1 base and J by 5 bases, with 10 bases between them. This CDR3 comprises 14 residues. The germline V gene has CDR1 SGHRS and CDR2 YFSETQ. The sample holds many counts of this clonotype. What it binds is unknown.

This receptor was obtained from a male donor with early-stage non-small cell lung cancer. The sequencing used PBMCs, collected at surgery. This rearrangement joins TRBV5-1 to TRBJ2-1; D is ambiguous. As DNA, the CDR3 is TGCGCCAGCAGCTTGATGGGATACCACAATGAGCAGTTCTTC. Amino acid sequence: CASSLMGYHNEQFF.